This TCR beta chain is from a study of T cell clonality in common variable immunodeficiency. Study-level points and caveats: Fewer deletions and N-nucleotide insertions were reportedly seen in common variable immunodeficiency TCR beta sequences.

The CDR3 is 15 amino acids. J lost 6 bases, V lost 6 bases, and 6 bases had no gene match. The protocol was immunoSEQ multiplex PCR, while the TCRdb copy is restricted to in-frame clones and leaves out a portion. The sample presents some 14,000 clones, none singletons. In its sample, this clone was seen a few times. Its antigen is as yet unknown. The sequenced fragment ends 3 residues before the CDR3 boundary, so the rest is inferred from the germline J gene. V is TRBV23-1 and J is TRBJ1-5, with 12 positions matching TRBD1. TRBV23-1 belongs to the ORF category, with a function that is uncertain. The source material was peripheral blood mononuclear cells. The TCR was taken from a human donor with common variable immunodeficiency. The covered CDR3 bases are TGCGCCAGCAGGCCGGGACAGGGGGCTTGTCAGCCC. Protein sequence: CASRPGQGACQP. The full CDR3 protein reads CASRPGQGACQPQHF.